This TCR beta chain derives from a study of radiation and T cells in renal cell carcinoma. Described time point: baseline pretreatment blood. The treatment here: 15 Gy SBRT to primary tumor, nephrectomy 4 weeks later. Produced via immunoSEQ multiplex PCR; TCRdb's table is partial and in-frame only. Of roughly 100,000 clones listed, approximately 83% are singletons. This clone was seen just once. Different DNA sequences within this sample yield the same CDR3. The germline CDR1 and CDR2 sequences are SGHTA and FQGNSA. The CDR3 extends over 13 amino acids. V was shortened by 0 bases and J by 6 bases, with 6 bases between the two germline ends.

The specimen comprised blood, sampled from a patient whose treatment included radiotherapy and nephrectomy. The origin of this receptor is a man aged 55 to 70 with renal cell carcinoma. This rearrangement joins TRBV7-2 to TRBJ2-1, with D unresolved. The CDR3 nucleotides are TGTGCCAGCAGCTTAGCAGGGATCAATGAGCAGTTCTTC. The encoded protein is CASSLAGINEQFF.